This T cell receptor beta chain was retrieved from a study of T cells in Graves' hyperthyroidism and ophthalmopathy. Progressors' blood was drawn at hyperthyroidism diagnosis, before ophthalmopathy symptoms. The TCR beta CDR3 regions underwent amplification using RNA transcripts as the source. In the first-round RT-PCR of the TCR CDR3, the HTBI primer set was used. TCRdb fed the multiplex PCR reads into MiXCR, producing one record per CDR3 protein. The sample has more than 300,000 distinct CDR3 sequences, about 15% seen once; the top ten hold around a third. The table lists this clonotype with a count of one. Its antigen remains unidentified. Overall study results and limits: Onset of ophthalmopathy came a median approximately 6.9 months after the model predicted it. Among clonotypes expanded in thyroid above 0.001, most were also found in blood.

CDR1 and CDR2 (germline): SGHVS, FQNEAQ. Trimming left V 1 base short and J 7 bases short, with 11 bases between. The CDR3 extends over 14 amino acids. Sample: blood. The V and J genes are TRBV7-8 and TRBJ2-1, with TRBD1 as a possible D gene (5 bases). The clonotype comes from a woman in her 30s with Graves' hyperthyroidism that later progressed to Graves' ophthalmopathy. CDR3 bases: TGTGCCAGCAGCTTAGACGTTAGGGGTAATGAGCAGTTCTTC. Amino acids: CASSLDVRGNEQFF.